This T cell receptor beta chain was sequenced for a study of T cell responses to AZD1222 COVID-19 vaccine. General study results and limits: Of the AZD1222 recipients, only six or seven were seropositive at baseline.

This table comes from immunoSEQ multiplex PCR, and its TCRdb copy is limited to in-frame clones, with some not included. This sample has fewer than 150,000 clones, with about 90% found just once. With regard to this clone: Antigen unknown.

The origin of this receptor is an adult who received the AZD1222 COVID-19 vaccine. Source: peripheral blood, taken 28 days after the second AZD1222 dose.

The CDR3 is CASSLFPGAGEQYF. The CDR3 nucleotides are TGTGCCAGCAGTTTATTCCCAGGGGCTGGCGAGCAGTACTTC. V and J are TRBV27 and TRBJ2-7, with D perhaps matching TRBD1 (6 bases). The CDR3 loop spans 14 amino acids. Trimming took off 1 base at V and 6 bases at J, with 13 bases between the two ends. Germline V gene sequence: CDR1 MNHEY, CDR2 SMNVEV (reference sequence).